This TCR beta chain was sequenced during a study of T cell responses to AZD1222 COVID-19 vaccine. Trimming took 1 base from V and 3 from J, leaving 9 bases between them. CDR1 LNHNV and CDR2 YYDKDF come from the germline V gene (reference sequence). The CDR3 spans 15 residues. The repertoire was sequenced with immunoSEQ multiplex PCR; TCRdb's copy has only in-frame clones and lacks some. The table lists around 180,000 clones, approximately 90% of them singletons. V is TRBV15 and J is TRBJ1-4; TRBD1 might be the D (5 bases). The source was peripheral blood, collected on day 0 of AZD1222 vaccination. This receptor was taken from an adult in good health. CDR3 sequence: CATSRVGGPNEKLFF. The DNA for the CDR3 is TGTGCCACCAGCAGAGTTGGGGGTCCTAATGAAAAACTGTTTTTT.